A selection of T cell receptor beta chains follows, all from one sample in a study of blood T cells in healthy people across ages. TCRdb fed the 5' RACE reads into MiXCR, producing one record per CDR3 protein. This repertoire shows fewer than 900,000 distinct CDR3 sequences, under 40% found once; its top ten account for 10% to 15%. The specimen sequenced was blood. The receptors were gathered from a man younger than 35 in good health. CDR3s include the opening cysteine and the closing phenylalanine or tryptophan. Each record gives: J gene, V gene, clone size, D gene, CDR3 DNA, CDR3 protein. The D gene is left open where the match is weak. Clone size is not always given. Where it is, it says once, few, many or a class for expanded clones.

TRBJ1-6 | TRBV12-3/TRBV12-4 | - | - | TGTGCCAGCAGAAGACAGGATTCACCCCTCCACTTT | CASRRQDSPLHF
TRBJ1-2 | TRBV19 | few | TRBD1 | TGTGCCAGTACCAACCGGGACAGCCACTATGGCTACACCTTC | CASTNRDSHYGYTF
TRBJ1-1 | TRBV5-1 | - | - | TGCGCCAGCAGCTTGGGAGGACGGCGCACCACTGAAGCTTTCTTT | CASSLGGRRTTEAFF
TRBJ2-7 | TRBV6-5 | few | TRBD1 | TGTGCCAGCACCTACCCGAAAGGGACAGGGTCCCACGAGCAGTACTTC | CASTYPKGTGSHEQYF
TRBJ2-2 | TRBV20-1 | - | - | TGCAGTGCTAGTAGGGCAGGGGGAGGCACCGGGGAGCTGTTTTTT | CSASRAGGGTGELFF
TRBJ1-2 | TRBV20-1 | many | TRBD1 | TGCAGTGCTAGCCTGGCAGGGGGTGGCTACACCTTC | CSASLAGGGYTF
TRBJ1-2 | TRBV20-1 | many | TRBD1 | TGCAGTGCTGTCGGACAGGCGAACTATGGCTACACCTTC | CSAVGQANYGYTF
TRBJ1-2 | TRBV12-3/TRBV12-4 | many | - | TGTGCCAGCAGCCACAGGGATGGCTACACCTTC | CASSHRDGYTF
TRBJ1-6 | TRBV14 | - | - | TGTGCCAGCAGCCGAGATCACCGGATCTATAATTCACCCCTCCACTTT | CASSRDHRIYNSPLHF
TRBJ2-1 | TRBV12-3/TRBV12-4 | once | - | TGTGCCAGCAGGTTAACTACTACTAATGAGCAGTTCTTC | CASRLTTTNEQFF
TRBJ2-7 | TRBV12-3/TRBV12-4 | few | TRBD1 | TGTGCCAGCAGGTCCCGACAGGGATCCTACGAGCAGTACTTC | CASRSRQGSYEQYF
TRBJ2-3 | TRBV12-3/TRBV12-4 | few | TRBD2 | TGTGCCAACTCAATTGGGGGGGGGGATACGCAGTATTTT | CANSIGGGDTQYF
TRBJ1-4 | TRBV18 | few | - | TGTGCCAGCTCACCACGAAGGGTCGCAGACGAAAAACTGTTTTTT | CASSPRRVADEKLFF
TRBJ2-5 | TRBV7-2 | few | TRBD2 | TGTGCCAGCAGCGCACTAGCGGGGAACCAAGAGACCCAGTACTTC | CASSALAGNQETQYF
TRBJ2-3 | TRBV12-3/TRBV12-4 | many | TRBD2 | TGTGCCAGCAGCCCTCGTGGGACTAGCGGGGGTGATAGCACAGATACGCAGTATTTT | CASSPRGTSGGDSTDTQYF
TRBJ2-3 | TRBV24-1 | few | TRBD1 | TGTGCCACCAGTGATTTGGGTCAGGGGGACACAGATACGCAGTATTTT | CATSDLGQGDTDTQYF
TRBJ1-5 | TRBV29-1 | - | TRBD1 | TGCAACGTTGAAGATCGAGGGGGCGCGGGAACCCAGCATTTT | CNVEDRGGAGTQHF
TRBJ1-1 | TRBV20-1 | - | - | TGCAGTGCGAGAATGGGGCGGCCCGAAGCTTTCTTT | CSARMGRPEAFF
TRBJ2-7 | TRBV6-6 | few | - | TGTGCCAGCAGTCCCCTGGGGGGCGGGTACGAGCAGTACTTC | CASSPLGGGYEQYF
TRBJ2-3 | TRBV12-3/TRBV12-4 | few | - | TGTGCCAGCAGTTTGCCTACGGCAGATACGCAGTATTTT | CASSLPTADTQYF
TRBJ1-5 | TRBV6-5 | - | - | TGTGCCAGCAGTTACCTCAAACCGGGACAAAAAAGAGGGTATAGCAATCAGCCCCAGCATTTT | CASSYLKPGQKRGYSNQPQHF
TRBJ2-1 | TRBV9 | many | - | TGTGCCAGCAGCGCCCTCAGTAATGAGCAGTTCTTC | CASSALSNEQFF
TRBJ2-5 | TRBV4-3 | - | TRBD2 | TGCGCCAGCAGCCAACTTAGGACTAGCGGGGGGAAGTTCCAAGAGACCCAGTACTTC | CASSQLRTSGGKFQETQYF
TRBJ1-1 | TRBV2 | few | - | TGTGCCAGCAGTGCGCACCCGAACACTGAAGCTTTCTTT | CASSAHPNTEAFF
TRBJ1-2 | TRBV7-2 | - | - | TGTGCCAGCAGCGCTTTGGGGGGCGTGTGGGGCTACACCTTC | CASSALGGVWGYTF
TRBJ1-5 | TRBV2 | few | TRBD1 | TGTGCCAGCAGTGAAGAAGGGGGCCTCCAGCATTTT | CASSEEGGLQHF
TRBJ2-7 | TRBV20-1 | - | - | TGCAGTGCCCCGGGACAATCGACCTCCTACGAGCAGTACTTC | CSAPGQSTSYEQYF
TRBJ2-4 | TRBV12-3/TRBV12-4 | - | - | TGTGCCAGCAGTTTACCCCGGGGGAACGAGGACAAAAACATTCAGTACTTC | CASSLPRGNEDKNIQYF
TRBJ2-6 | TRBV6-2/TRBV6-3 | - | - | TGTGCCAGCAGTTACGACAGGACGGCAGGGGCCAACGTCCTGACTTTC | CASSYDRTAGANVLTF
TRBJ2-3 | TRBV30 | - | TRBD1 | TGTGCCTGGGGACAGGGTGGCGCAGATACGCAGTATTTT | CAWGQGGADTQYF
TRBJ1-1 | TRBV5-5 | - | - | TGTGCCAGCAGCTTTCTGACAAACACTGAAGCTTTCTTT | CASSFLTNTEAFF
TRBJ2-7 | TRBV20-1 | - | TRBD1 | TGCAGTGCTAGGCCGGGACAGGACTTCTACGAGCAGTACTTC | CSARPGQDFYEQYF
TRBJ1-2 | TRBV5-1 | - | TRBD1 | TGCGCCAGCAGCATGGACAGGGGGGATAACTATGGCTACACCTTC | CASSMDRGDNYGYTF
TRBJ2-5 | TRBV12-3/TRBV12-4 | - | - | TGTGCCAGCGGGAAAGGGGGATACGAGACCCAGTACTTC | CASGKGGYETQYF
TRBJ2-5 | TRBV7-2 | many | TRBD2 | TGCGCCAGCAGCCCGGGACTAGCGGAAGAGACCCAGTACTTC | CASSPGLAEETQYF
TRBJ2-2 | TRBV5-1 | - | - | TGCGCCAGCAGCTTCGGTGGGGCGGCCGCCGGGGAGCTGTTTTTT | CASSFGGAAAGELFF
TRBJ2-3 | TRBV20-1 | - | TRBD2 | TGCAGTGCTATCCTTAGCGGGGGACCTGGAGATACGCAGTATTTT | CSAILSGGPGDTQYF
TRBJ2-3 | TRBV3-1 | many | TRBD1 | TGTGCCAGCAGCCATAGACCGGGACAGGGTGCAGATACGCAGTATTTT | CASSHRPGQGADTQYF
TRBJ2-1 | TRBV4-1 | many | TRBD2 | TGCGCCAGCCGACTACTAGCGGGGGCTGTCAATGAGCAGTTCTTC | CASRLLAGAVNEQFF